This T cell receptor beta chain appears in the sequencing data of a study of graft-versus-host responses after intestinal transplantation. Study information: Each of the recipients got a multivisceral, liver-intestinal, or isolated intestinal transplant. Following induction with anti-thymocyte globulin, all recipients were given tacrolimus and steroids for about 3 years.

Study results and caveats: The presence of high graft-versus-host to host-versus-graft clonal ratios in allografts characterized patients with graft-donor T cell macrochimerism. GvH clones occurred in recipient marrow; some first appeared in ileum or blood.

Libraries were prepared by immunoSEQ multiplex PCR; TCRdb keeps only in-frame clonotypes and omits some of them. Of some 90,000 clones listed, roughly 92% are singletons. With regard to this clone: Its cognate antigen is unknown.

Germline V gene lookup returns CDR1 SGHRS and CDR2 YFSETQ. The V gene lost 6 bases and the J gene lost 4 bases, with 20 bases spanning the gap. The CDR3 extends over 15 amino acids. The rearrangement links TRBV5-1 to TRBJ2-7; D may be TRBD2 (6 bases). The source is a human donor who received an intestinal transplant. The sequenced sample was unstimulated CD4+ T cells sorted from spleen or lymph node cells, obtained before intestinal transplant. CDR3 sequence: CASMAIEGGRYEQYF. The CDR3 DNA reads TGCGCCAGCATGGCAATAGAGGGAGGTCGATACGAGCAGTACTTC.